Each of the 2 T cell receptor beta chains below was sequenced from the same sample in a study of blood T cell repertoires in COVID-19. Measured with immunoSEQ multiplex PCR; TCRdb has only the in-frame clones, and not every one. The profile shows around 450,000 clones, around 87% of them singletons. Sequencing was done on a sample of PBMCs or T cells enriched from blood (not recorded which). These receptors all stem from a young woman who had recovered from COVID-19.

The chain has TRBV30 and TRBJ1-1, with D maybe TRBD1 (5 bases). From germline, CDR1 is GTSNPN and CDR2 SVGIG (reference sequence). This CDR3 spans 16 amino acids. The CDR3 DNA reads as TGTGCGTTCTCTCCACGGGAAGGGACGGGAGGCACTGAAGCTTTCTTT. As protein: CAFSPREGTGGTEAFF.

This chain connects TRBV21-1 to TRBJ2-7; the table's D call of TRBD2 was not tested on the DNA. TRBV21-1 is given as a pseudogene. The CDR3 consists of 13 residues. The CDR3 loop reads CASSKGVGLEQYF. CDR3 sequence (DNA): TGTGCCAGCAGCAAAGGGGTGGGACTCGAGCAGTACTTC.